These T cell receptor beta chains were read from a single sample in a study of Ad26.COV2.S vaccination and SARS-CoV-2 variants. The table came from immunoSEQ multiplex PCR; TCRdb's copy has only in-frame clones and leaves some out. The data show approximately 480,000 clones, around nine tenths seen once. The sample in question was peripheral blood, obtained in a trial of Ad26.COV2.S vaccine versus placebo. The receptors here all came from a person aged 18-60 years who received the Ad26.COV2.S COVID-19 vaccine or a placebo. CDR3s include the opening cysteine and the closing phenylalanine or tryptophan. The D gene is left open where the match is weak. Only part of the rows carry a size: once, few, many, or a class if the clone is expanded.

CDR3aa: CASSQDILGGSTDTQYF
CDR3nt: TGTGCCAGCAGCCAAGATATACTAGGAGGATCCACAGATACGCAGTATTTT
abundance: NA
j_gene: TRBJ2-3
v_gene: TRBV3-1/TRBV3-2
d_gene: NA

CDR3aa: CASSQRTTSEQYF
CDR3nt: TGTGCCAGCAGCCAGAGGACAACGAGCGAGCAGTACTTC
abundance: NA
j_gene: TRBJ2-7
v_gene: TRBV25-1
d_gene: NA

CDR3aa: CASSLRGTPSDEQYF
CDR3nt: TGTGCCAGCAGCCTCAGGGGTACCCCGTCGGACGAGCAGTACTTC
abundance: NA
j_gene: TRBJ2-7
v_gene: TRBV7-8
d_gene: NA

CDR3aa: CASSLQAGGYNEQFF
CDR3nt: TGTGCCAGCAGCCTACAAGCGGGAGGCTACAATGAGCAGTTCTTC
abundance: NA
j_gene: TRBJ2-1
v_gene: TRBV7-3
d_gene: TRBD2

CDR3aa: CASSIDGRGPNTEAFF
CDR3nt: TGTGCCAGTAGTATAGATGGCAGGGGGCCTAACACTGAAGCTTTCTTT
abundance: once
j_gene: TRBJ1-1
v_gene: TRBV19
d_gene: TRBD1

CDR3aa: CASRTPGLYNYGYTF
CDR3nt: TGTGCCAGCAGAACTCCCGGACTGTACAACTATGGCTACACCTTC
abundance: NA
j_gene: TRBJ1-2
v_gene: TRBV6-5
d_gene: NA

CDR3aa: CASSFPPQASGPSDTQYF
CDR3nt: TGCGCCAGCAGCTTTCCACCTCAGGCGAGCGGACCCTCCGATACGCAGTATTTT
abundance: NA
j_gene: TRBJ2-3
v_gene: TRBV5-1
d_gene: NA

CDR3aa: CASSEVWGDRNTEAFF
CDR3nt: TGTGCCAGCAGTGAAGTATGGGGTGATCGGAACACTGAAGCTTTCTTT
abundance: NA
j_gene: TRBJ1-1
v_gene: TRBV6-1
d_gene: NA

CDR3aa: CAWSDRGHEQYF
CDR3nt: TGTGCCTGGAGCGACAGGGGGCACGAGCAGTACTTC
abundance: NA
j_gene: TRBJ2-7
v_gene: TRBV30
d_gene: TRBD1

CDR3aa: CASRPSGQETQYF
CDR3nt: TGTGCCAGCAGACCTAGCGGACAAGAGACCCAGTACTTC
abundance: NA
j_gene: TRBJ2-5
v_gene: TRBV27
d_gene: TRBD2

CDR3aa: CASSTGVKNSPLHF
CDR3nt: TGTGCCAGCTCAACAGGGGTCAAAAATTCACCCCTCCACTTT
abundance: NA
j_gene: TRBJ1-6
v_gene: TRBV9
d_gene: TRBD1

CDR3aa: CASSTLAGANTGELFF
CDR3nt: TGCGCCAGCAGCACACTAGCGGGCGCGAACACCGGGGAGCTGTTTTTT
abundance: NA
j_gene: TRBJ2-2
v_gene: TRBV5-1
d_gene: TRBD2

CDR3aa: CASRPGTSGNEQFF
CDR3nt: TGTGCCAGCAGGCCGGGAACTAGCGGCAATGAGCAGTTCTTC
abundance: NA
j_gene: TRBJ2-1
v_gene: TRBV28
d_gene: TRBD2

CDR3aa: CASSFRGFGTQYF
CDR3nt: TGTGCCAGCAGTTTCAGGGGTTTCGGGACCCAGTACTTC
abundance: NA
j_gene: TRBJ2-5
v_gene: TRBV28
d_gene: NA

CDR3aa: CASSVGVASTDTQYF
CDR3nt: TGTGCCAGCAGCGTGGGGGTGGCTAGCACAGATACGCAGTATTTT
abundance: NA
j_gene: TRBJ2-3
v_gene: TRBV9
d_gene: NA

CDR3aa: CASSQDSWQGQVAFF
CDR3nt: TGTGCCAGCAGCCAAGATTCCTGGCAGGGACAAGTAGCTTTCTTT
abundance: NA
j_gene: TRBJ1-1
v_gene: TRBV3-1/TRBV3-2
d_gene: NA

CDR3aa: CASSLSTAGTDTQYF
CDR3nt: TGTGCCAGCAGTTTATCAACAGCGGGCACAGATACGCAGTATTTT
abundance: NA
j_gene: TRBJ2-3
v_gene: TRBV27
d_gene: NA

CDR3aa: CASSFGRAWGEQYF
CDR3nt: TGTGCCAGCAGTTTCGGGAGGGCCTGGGGGGAGCAGTACTTC
abundance: NA
j_gene: TRBJ2-7
v_gene: TRBV28
d_gene: TRBD2

CDR3aa: CASSKGTNTEAFF
CDR3nt: TGCGCCAGCAGCAAGGGTACGAACACTGAAGCTTTCTTT
abundance: NA
j_gene: TRBJ1-1
v_gene: TRBV5-1
d_gene: NA

CDR3aa: CASSLGGTSGILETQYF
CDR3nt: TGTGCCAGCAGTTTGGGGGGGACTAGCGGGATCCTAGAGACCCAGTACTTC
abundance: once
j_gene: TRBJ2-5
v_gene: TRBV27
d_gene: TRBD2

CDR3aa: CASSYRGGDYGYTF
CDR3nt: TGTGCCAGCAGTTACAGGGGAGGTGACTATGGCTACACCTTC
abundance: NA
j_gene: TRBJ1-2
v_gene: TRBV6-5
d_gene: NA

CDR3aa: CASSRTSLGSGTGELFF
CDR3nt: TGTGCCAGCAGCCGGACTAGTTTGGGGAGCGGCACCGGGGAGCTGTTTTTT
abundance: NA
j_gene: TRBJ2-2
v_gene: TRBV11-3
d_gene: TRBD2

CDR3aa: CASSSYVFGSSEQYF
CDR3nt: TGTGCCAGCAGCTCCTACGTCTTCGGATCCTCCGAGCAGTACTTC
abundance: NA
j_gene: TRBJ2-7
v_gene: TRBV5-4
d_gene: NA

CDR3aa: CASSGQGRETQYF
CDR3nt: TGTGCCAGCAGTGGGCAGGGTCGGGAGACCCAGTACTTC
abundance: NA
j_gene: TRBJ2-5
v_gene: TRBV2
d_gene: NA

CDR3aa: CASSSGTGVWGYGYTF
CDR3nt: TGTGCCAGCAGTTCGGGGACAGGGGTTTGGGGCTATGGCTACACCTTC
abundance: NA
j_gene: TRBJ1-2
v_gene: TRBV28
d_gene: TRBD1

CDR3aa: CASSVDRGLTETQYF
CDR3nt: TGTGCCAGCAGCGTGGACAGGGGGCTTACAGAGACCCAGTACTTC
abundance: NA
j_gene: TRBJ2-5
v_gene: TRBV9
d_gene: TRBD1

CDR3aa: CASNGKQGEAYEQYF
CDR3nt: TGTGCCAGCAACGGAAAACAGGGGGAAGCCTACGAGCAGTACTTC
abundance: NA
j_gene: TRBJ2-7
v_gene: TRBV7-9
d_gene: TRBD1

CDR3aa: CASSADSRYEQYF
CDR3nt: TGTGCCAGTAGTGCCGACTCCAGATACGAGCAGTACTTC
abundance: NA
j_gene: TRBJ2-7
v_gene: TRBV19
d_gene: NA

CDR3aa: CASSSPGNRPDTQYF
CDR3nt: TGTGCCAGCAGCTCCCCGGGCAACAGGCCAGATACGCAGTATTTT
abundance: many
j_gene: TRBJ2-3
v_gene: TRBV5-4
d_gene: NA

CDR3aa: CASGLGNGATGELFF
CDR3nt: TGTGCTAGTGGTTTGGGGAATGGGGCTACCGGGGAGCTGTTTTTT
abundance: NA
j_gene: TRBJ2-2
v_gene: TRBV12-5
d_gene: NA

CDR3aa: CASSVQIYNSPLHF
CDR3nt: TGTGCCAGCAGTGTACAGATCTATAATTCACCCCTCCACTTT
abundance: NA
j_gene: TRBJ1-6
v_gene: TRBV25-1
d_gene: NA

CDR3aa: CASSVRESDTQYF
CDR3nt: TGTGCCAGCAGTGTAAGGGAATCCGATACGCAGTATTTT
abundance: NA
j_gene: TRBJ2-3
v_gene: TRBV6-4
d_gene: NA